The 17 T cell receptor beta chains given below trace back to one sample, sequenced in a study of post-analysis software for immune sequencing data. Whole-study results and caveats: A handful of TRBV segments were significantly more frequent in patients than in controls. TRBV5-6, TRBV5-1 and TRBV20-1 were among these segments.

These receptors' targets are unknown. Every TCR beta cDNA library bore unique molecular identifiers. TCRdb itself ran the PCR reads through MiXCR, one entry per CDR3 protein. The sample carries roughly 200,000 distinct CDR3 sequences, around 29% recorded once. Sequenced material: blood. Receptors were obtained from a girl between 2 and 17 years old with multiple sclerosis.

This clonotype was seen many times. The gene calls are TRBV6-5 and TRBJ2-7, with 12 bases identical to TRBD2. Germline assignment: CDR1 MNHEY and CDR2 SVGAGI. The CDR3 runs 14 residues. V lost 5 bases and J lost 2; bases outside the gene matches: 1. For the CDR3, the DNA is TGTGCCAGCAGTCCTAGCGGGAGGGCCTACGAGCAGTACTTC. Translating it yields CASSPSGRAYEQYF.

This clonotype was recorded many times. This chain links TRBV7-9 with TRBJ2-7; D may be TRBD2 (5 bases). Germline V gene data show CDR1 as SEHNR and CDR2 as FQNEAQ (reference sequence). The CDR3 totals 15 residues. Trimming removed 5 bases from V and 0 bases from J, with 14 bases in between. CDR3 bases: TGTGCCAGCAGCACAAGCGGCCGGAGCTCCTACGAGCAGTACTTC. It encodes CASSTSGRSSYEQYF. The full variable domain, in which reference TRBV7-9 and TRBJ2-7 provide the parts outside the CDR3, is DTGVSQNPRHKITKRGQNVTFRCDPISEHNRLYWYRQTLGQGPEFLTYFQNEAQLEKSRLLSDRFSAERPKGSFSTLEIQRTEQGDSAMYLCASSTSGRSSYEQYFGPGTRLTVT.

This rearrangement joins TRBV29-1 to TRBJ1-2; D gene uncertain. Trimming left V 1 base short and J 2 bases short, with 14 bases between. This CDR3 has 15 residues. Germline CDR1 reads SQVTM; CDR2 reads ANQGSEA. For the CDR3, the DNA is TGCAGCGTTGAAGGGGTAGCGGAAGAGAACTATGGCTACACCTTC. Amino acids: CSVEGVAEENYGYTF.

This clonotype occurred a few times. This chain connects TRBV2 to TRBJ2-3; D is perhaps TRBD1 (5 bases). Germline CDR1 SNHLY, CDR2 FYNNEI. V shed 4 bases and J shed 6 bases, with 17 bases lying between them. CDR3 size: 15 residues. CDR3 nucleotides: TGTGCCAGCAGTGTGCAGGGTTTAGGGCTCGATACGCAGTATTTT. It encodes CASSVQGLGLDTQYF.

V and J are TRBV7-9 and TRBJ1-4, with D possibly being TRBD1 (6 bases). Trimming removed 5 bases at V and 0 bases at J, with 13 bases between. Germline V gene lookup returns CDR1 SEHNR and CDR2 FQNEAQ (reference sequence). The CDR3 runs 16 residues. The CDR3 sequence: CASSAADRSTNEKLFF. CDR3 coding DNA: TGTGCCAGCAGCGCCGCCGACAGGTCAACTAATGAAAAACTGTTTTTT.

This clonotype was seen a few times. The chain carries TRBV7-2 and TRBJ2-1; D is possibly TRBD1 (5 bases). CDR3 size: 12 residues. V lost 0 bases and J 10 bases, leaving 7 bases between the germline ends. Germline CDR1 and CDR2: SGHTA and FQGNSA. The CDR3 reads CASSLAGREQFF. The CDR3 DNA is TGTGCCAGCAGCTTAGCGGGGCGGGAGCAGTTCTTC.

This clonotype has just a few counts. The chain combines TRBV10-3 with TRBJ2-5, with D perhaps TRBD1 (6 bases). This CDR3 has 13 amino acids. From germline, CDR1 is ENHRY and CDR2 SYGVKD. Trimming cost V 3 bases and J 2 bases, with 7 bases left between them. The CDR3 region is CAISDRGQETQYF. The CDR3 DNA follows: TGTGCCATCAGTGACAGGGGACAAGAGACCCAGTACTTC.

The sample holds many counts of this clonotype. At one boundary the junction diverges from the germline segment, which might be a read error. V and J are TRBV5-1 and TRBJ2-7; D is perhaps TRBD2 (6 bases). Germline V gene lookup returns CDR1 SGHRS and CDR2 YFSETQ. The CDR3 extends over 14 amino acids. CDR3 nucleotide sequence: TGTGCCAGCAGCTTGACGGGAGCTGCCTACGAGCAGTACTTC. Amino acids: CASSLTGAAYEQYF.

In DNA form, the CDR3 reads TGTGCCAGCAGCTTAGCTTTCAAAATGGCTAGCGGGAGGGCAGGGTCTGAGCAGTTCTTC. Its translation: CASSLAFKMASGRAGSEQFF. The genes are TRBV7-2 and TRBJ2-1; 12 bases fit TRBD2. Germline trimming cut 0 bases from V and 9 bases from J; bases unmatched to any gene: 18. The CDR3 has 20 amino acids. The germline V gene has CDR1 SGHTA and CDR2 FQGNSA.

This clonotype showed up just a few times. This sequence joins TRBV6-2 or TRBV6-3 and TRBJ2-3; 7 nucleotides agree with TRBD2. The germline V gene encodes CDR1 MNHEY and CDR2 SVGEGT. V was clipped by 7 bases and J by 7 bases; unmatched bases: 8. This CDR3 has 13 amino acids. The CDR3 DNA reads TGTGCCAGCACCAGAGGCGGGAGCAATACGCAGTATTTT. This translates into CASTRGGSNTQYF.

This clonotype was counted only a few times. The V and J genes are TRBV5-1 and TRBJ2-3; maybe TRBD2 (6 bases). Germline-derived CDR1 and CDR2 are SGHRS and YFSETQ. V was pared by 2 bases and J by 1 base, with 14 bases between. The CDR3 loop spans 16 amino acids. In DNA form, the CDR3 reads TGCGCCAGCAGCTTTAGGCCCGGCGGGGGCACAGATACGCAGTATTTT. Protein sequence: CASSFRPGGGTDTQYF.

A word on this clonotype: Given a much more abundant clone one base away, this may be a read error. The V call is TRBV7-2, the J call TRBJ2-6; D possibly corresponds to TRBD1 (5 bases). The CDR3 is 18 amino acids. CDR1 is SGHTA, CDR2 FQGNSA, per germline. The CDR3 DNA reads as TGTGCCAGCAGCTACCAAGAAGGGGTGGTCTCTGGGGCCAACGTCCGGACTTTC. It encodes CASSYQEGVVSGANVRTF. The whole variable domain, remainder taken from reference TRBV7-2 and TRBJ2-6, is GAGVSQSPSNKVTEKGKDVELRCDPISGHTALYWYRQSLGQGLEFLIYFQGNSAPDKSGLPSDRFSAERTGGSVSTLTIQRTQQEDSAVYLCASSYQEGVVSGANVRTFGAGSRLTVL.

The chain is built from TRBV5-6 and TRBJ1-5; 10 bases are a match to TRBD1. The CDR3 loop spans 19 amino acids. V gave up 3 bases and J gave up 0 bases; unmatched junction bases: 12. The germline gives CDR1 SGHDT, CDR2 YYEEEE. The CDR3 reads CASSSGPGQGTHSNQPQHF. CDR3 DNA sequence: TGTGCCAGCAGCTCCGGTCCGGGACAGGGGACTCATAGCAATCAGCCCCAGCATTTT.

This clonotype was found a few times. The DNA for the CDR3 is TGTGCCAGCAGCACTGCAGGAAACTTAAATGAAAAACTGTTTTTT. Residues: CASSTAGNLNEKLFF. The gene calls are TRBV7-2 and TRBJ1-4; no clear D. CDR1 SGHTA and CDR2 FQGNSA come from the germline V gene. The V end was cut by 5 bases, the J end by 5 bases, with 15 bases between. The CDR3 contains 15 residues.

The chain couples TRBV4-2 to TRBJ1-1; D is unresolved. The CDR3 covers 14 residues. Germline loops: CDR1 LGHNA, CDR2 YNFKEQ. V was clipped by 6 bases and J by 0 bases, with 11 bases between them. For the CDR3, the DNA is TGTGCCAGCAGTCCTCCAGAAGTGAACACTGAAGCTTTCTTT. Translated, it gives CASSPPEVNTEAFF.

The V gene is TRBV2, the J gene TRBJ2-3; 8 bases align to TRBD1. Per germline, CDR1 SNHLY and CDR2 FYNNEI. The CDR3 extends over 15 amino acids. The CDR3 nucleotides are TGTGCTCTACCGGGACAGGATTATAGCACAGATACGCAGTATTTT. This translates into CALPGQDYSTDTQYF.

This clonotype was counted many times. The chain joins TRBV5-1 to TRBJ2-3; D remains unclear. With 0 bases removed from V and 0 bases from J, the gap between germline ends came to 8 bases. The germline gives CDR1 SGHRS, CDR2 YFSETQ. The CDR3 runs to 15 residues. The CDR3 protein is CASSLGTLSTDTQYF. The CDR3 bases are TGCGCCAGCAGCTTGGGGACGTTGAGCACAGATACGCAGTATTTT.